These 25 T cell receptor beta chains originate from one sample sequenced in a study of blood T cell repertoires in COVID-19. Libraries were prepared by immunoSEQ multiplex PCR; TCRdb keeps only in-frame clonotypes and omits some of them. The sample contains about 120,000 clones, roughly 85% of which appear only once. The sequenced material came from peripheral blood. These TCRs come from a man aged 35 to 55 with acute or convalescent COVID-19.

The J gene is TRBJ2-7, the V gene TRBV3-1 (or the pseudogene TRBV3-2); 9 bases align to TRBD1. CDR3 length equals 15 residues. Losses at the gene ends were 0 bases for V and 6 bases for J; bases not matched to a gene: 6. The V gene's germline CDR1 is LGHDT and CDR2 YNNKEL (reference sequence). The CDR3 DNA sequence: TGTGCCAGCAGCCAAGAGGGGGGACAGGGTCGCGAGCAGTACTTC. It yields the protein CASSQEGGQGREQYF.

CDR3 bases: TGTGCCAGTAGCCCCACAGGGGTACGGGGCTACACCTTC. Protein sequence: CASSPTGVRGYTF. The V call is TRBV19, the J call TRBJ1-2; 7 bases align to TRBD1. Germline V gene sequence: CDR1 LNHDA, CDR2 SQIVND (reference sequence). Trimming at V came to 6 bases and at J to 8 bases, leaving 9 bases not matched to a gene. This CDR3 has 13 amino acids.

The gene calls are TRBV11-3 and TRBJ2-2; 12 nucleotides align to TRBD2. Trimming took 4 bases from V and 3 from J; bases not matched to a gene: 12. Looked up from germline, CDR1 is SGHNT and CDR2 is YENEEA. The CDR3 contains 19 residues. CDR3: CASSWGGLAGTADTGELFF. In nucleotides, the CDR3 is TGTGCCAGCAGCTGGGGAGGACTAGCGGGGACGGCGGACACCGGGGAGCTGTTTTTT.

The chain's CDR3 is CASSEGWAQLAKNIQYF. The CDR3 nucleotides are TGTGCCAGCAGTGAAGGGTGGGCTCAACTAGCCAAAAACATTCAGTACTTC. The rearrangement joins TRBV6-1 to TRBJ2-4; D gene unclear. CDR3 size: 17 residues. Trimming pared 1 base from V and 0 bases from J, leaving 13 bases between. Germline CDR1 and CDR2: MNHNS and SASEGT.

The genes are TRBV18 and TRBJ2-7, with 15 bases matching TRBD2. This CDR3 is built from 16 residues. Germline V lookup: CDR1 KGHSH, CDR2 LQKENI. The V segment lost 3 bases and the J segment 4 bases; nucleotides outside the gene matches: 4. The CDR3 DNA sequence: TGTGCCAGCTCACCCCCGGGACTAGCGGGAGGTTACGAGCAGTACTTC. This encodes CASSPPGLAGGYEQYF.

This chain uses TRBV19 with TRBJ1-3, with D possibly being TRBD1 (6 bases). With 3 bases removed from V and 6 bases from J, the gap between germline ends came to 12 bases. The CDR3 has 14 residues. CDR1 is LNHDA, CDR2 SQIVND, per germline (reference sequence). CDR3 coding DNA: TGTGCCAGTAGTATGGACAGCGACTCAAACACCATATATTTT. Translating gives CASSMDSDSNTIYF.

The V and J genes are TRBV4-1 and TRBJ1-2; 7 bases align to TRBD1. The CDR3 has 14 amino acids. Trimming took 3 bases from V and 4 from J; bases not matched to a gene: 5. Germline lookup yields CDR1 MGHRA and CDR2 YSYEKL. This CDR3 is CASSQTGQLYGYTF. In DNA form, the CDR3 reads TGCGCCAGCAGCCAGACAGGGCAACTCTATGGCTACACCTTC.

This clone showed up just a few times. The chain has TRBV6-5 and TRBJ1-2; 9 bases fit TRBD1. V lost 6 bases, J lost 8 bases, and 4 bases stayed unmatched. CDR1 and CDR2 (germline): MNHEY, SVGAGI. The CDR3 runs 12 residues. The DNA of the CDR3 is TGTGCCAGCAGGGGACAGGGAATGGGCTACACCTTC. Translation: CASRGQGMGYTF.

This chain's CDR3 is CASSQAPSGGAYNEQFF. In DNA form, the CDR3 reads TGCGCCAGCAGCCAAGCCCCTAGCGGGGGGGCCTACAATGAGCAGTTCTTC. The rearrangement joins TRBV4-3 to TRBJ2-1, with 12 bases identical to TRBD2. The CDR3 has 17 residues. In germline, CDR1 is LGHNA, CDR2 YSLEER. After removal of 1 base from V and 2 bases from J, the junction contained 3 bases not matched to a gene.

The chain employs TRBV5-4 and TRBJ1-2, with no clear D. The CDR3 length is 14 residues. The V gene lost 2 bases and the J gene lost 0 bases, with 8 bases spanning the gap. The germline V gene has CDR1 SGHNT and CDR2 YYREEE (reference sequence). The CDR3 nucleotides are TGTGCCAGCAGCTTCGGACTGACTAACTATGGCTACACCTTC. Its protein product is CASSFGLTNYGYTF.

The table lists this clone with a few counts. CDR3 amino acids: CASTSSTATQGGMETQYF. The DNA of the CDR3 is TGTGCCAGCACCTCCTCTACGGCTACACAGGGCGGAATGGAGACCCAGTACTTC. The chain uses TRBV9 and TRBJ2-5; the D gene is possibly TRBD1 (6 bases). The V gene's germline CDR1 is SGDLS and CDR2 YYNGEE. CDR3 size: 18 residues. Trimming pared 6 bases from V and 5 bases from J, leaving 29 bases between.

This chain links TRBV7-2 with TRBJ1-2; D is unresolved. The CDR3 extends over 14 amino acids. Trimming removed 5 bases at V and 5 bases at J, with 15 bases between. Germline V gives CDR1 SGHTA, CDR2 FQGNSA. CDR3 coding DNA: TGTGCCAGCAGCCCTAGCGGCCGGGCGTATGGCTACACCTTC. It codes for CASSPSGRAYGYTF.

V gene TRBV5-1 combines with J gene TRBJ1-6, with 7 bases that match TRBD1. This CDR3 has 15 residues. V shed 4 bases, J shed 7 bases, and the junction held 8 bases outside the gene matches. Looked up from germline, CDR1 is SGHRS and CDR2 is YFSETQ. CDR3 in DNA: TGCGCCAGCAGCAACCGGGACAGCGAAAATTCACCCCTCCACTTT. Translating gives CASSNRDSENSPLHF.

J is TRBJ2-7 and V is TRBV5-4; 9 bases are shared with TRBD1. V shed 3 bases and J 3 bases; nucleotides not matched to a gene: 7. Per germline, CDR1 SGHNT and CDR2 YYREEE (reference sequence). This CDR3 region has 15 residues. The CDR3 spells CASSSGGDRDYEQYF. The DNA of the CDR3 is TGTGCCAGCAGCTCGGGCGGGGACAGGGACTACGAGCAGTACTTC.

The chain employs TRBV6-2 or TRBV6-3 and TRBJ2-5, with TRBD1 matching 10 bases. Trimming took 5 bases from V and 0 from J; bases not matched to a gene: 9. Germline values: CDR1 MNHEY, CDR2 SVGEGT. The CDR3 is 17 residues long. The DNA of the CDR3 is TGTGCCAGCAGTACCCGACAGGGGGCGCGTTACCAAGAGACCCAGTACTTC. This gives the protein CASSTRQGARYQETQYF.

This clone was seen just once. This chain joins TRBV30 and TRBJ2-2, with D unresolved. V lost 3 bases and J lost 1, with 12 bases in between. Germline CDR1 GTSNPN, CDR2 SVGIG (reference sequence). This CDR3 region has 15 residues. The DNA of the CDR3 is TGTGCCTGGAGCAAACCGGCAGGGAACACCGGGGAGCTGTTTTTT. Amino acids: CAWSKPAGNTGELFF.

The V and J genes are TRBV5-4 and TRBJ1-1; no definite D call. CDR1 and CDR2 from the germline V gene are SGHNT and YYREEE (reference sequence). V was shortened by 1 base and J by 3 bases, with 7 bases between the two germline ends. The CDR3 sequence is 13 residues long. DNA of the CDR3: TGTGCCAGCAGCTTGTTCGGGTACACTGAAGCTTTCTTT. Protein product: CASSLFGYTEAFF.

This chain links TRBV9 with TRBJ1-1, with TRBD1 matching 7 bases. With V trimmed by 3 bases and J by 4 bases, 15 bases remained unmatched. This CDR3 is built from 17 residues. Germline-derived CDR1 and CDR2 are SGDLS and YYNGEE. CDR3 sequence: CASSEGGHRGGFTEAFF. As DNA, the CDR3 is TGTGCCAGCAGCGAGGGAGGTCACAGGGGAGGTTTCACTGAAGCTTTCTTT.

This chain connects TRBV6-5 to TRBJ2-3; TRBD2 might be the D (5 bases). From germline, CDR1 is MNHEY and CDR2 SVGAGI. Trimming shortened V by 6 bases and J by 6 bases, and 10 bases separated the two germline ends. The CDR3 runs to 12 residues. CDR3 bases: TGTGCCAGCAGGCATGCGGGCGATACGCAGTATTTT. Translation: CASRHAGDTQYF.

V usage is TRBV4-1 and J usage is TRBJ1-1; TRBD1 aligns across 7 bases. Germline trimming cut 0 bases from V and 5 bases from J; bases unmatched to any gene: 12. This CDR3 is 17 amino acids long. Germline V lookup: CDR1 MGHRA, CDR2 YSYEKL. The CDR3 loop is CASSQEGTVRFWTEAFF. The CDR3 DNA reads as TGCGCCAGCAGCCAAGAGGGGACAGTGAGATTTTGGACTGAAGCTTTCTTT.

The chain recombines TRBV11-2 with TRBJ1-1; 7 positions agree with TRBD1. The germline V gene has CDR1 SGHAT and CDR2 FQNNGV. V shed 5 bases, J shed 7 bases, and the junction held 10 bases outside the gene matches. This CDR3 region has 14 residues. The CDR3 reads CASSPNRGRGEAFF. In nucleotides, the CDR3 is TGTGCCAGCAGCCCTAACAGGGGCCGTGGTGAAGCTTTCTTT.

The chain couples TRBV21-1 to TRBJ2-3; the table gives TRBD2 as D, unverified against the DNA. TRBV21-1 corresponds to a pseudogene. CDR3 length equals 17 residues. CDR3 in amino acids: CASSKELFGSVPDTQYF. The CDR3 nucleotides read TGTGCCAGCAGCAAAGAGTTGTTTGGTAGTGTCCCAGATACGCAGTATTTT.

The chain employs TRBV21-1 and TRBJ2-3; TRBD1 is the table's D call, not checked against the DNA. TRBV21-1 is noted as a pseudogene. The CDR3 is made up of 16 amino acids. DNA for the CDR3: TGTGCCAGCAGCAAGAACAGGGACCCTAGCACAGATACGCAGTATTTT. Encoded protein: CASSKNRDPSTDTQYF.

This chain joins TRBV27 and TRBJ1-1, with 9 bases matching TRBD1. Unmatched junction bases numbered 9, after V lost 8 bases and J lost 5 bases. This CDR3 spans 14 amino acids. The V gene's germline CDR1 is MNHEY and CDR2 SMNVEV (reference sequence). The CDR3 coding sequence is TGTGCCAGCGGGAACAGGGGGCGTTGGACTGAAGCTTTCTTT. Translation: CASGNRGRWTEAFF.

V usage is TRBV30 and J usage is TRBJ2-5, with TRBD1 identical over 7 bases. The J segment lost 5 bases and the V segment lost 2 bases, leaving 5 bases of the junction unmatched. The CDR3 totals 13 residues. Looked up from germline, CDR1 is GTSNPN and CDR2 is SVGIG (reference sequence). CDR3 nucleotides: TGTGCCTGGAGTAGACAGGGATTGGAGACCCAGTACTTC. It codes for CAWSRQGLETQYF.